The entry below describes one T cell receptor (beta chain). Original analysis: Amplifying reference gene primers gave estimates of nucleated cell counts. Generated by immunoSEQ multiplex PCR, the TCRdb table keeps only in-frame clones and is missing some. D and trimming come from the DNA, and the V and J calls and clone size come from that table. The data contain 35,000 or so clones, roughly 80% of them singletons. This CDR3 has 17 residues. Germline CDR1 KGHDR, CDR2 SFDVKD. The J segment lost 5 bases and the V segment lost 4 bases, leaving 13 bases of the junction unmatched. This sample was taken from a study of blood T cell repertoires in COVID-19. Overall study: PBMCs, B-cell-depleted T cells, or T cells provided the cDNA or gDNA that made up the material.

V gene TRBV24-1 combines with J gene TRBJ2-1; 7 bases fit TRBD1. The material sequenced was peripheral blood. This TCR came from an elderly man with active or convalescent COVID-19. The CDR3 nucleotides read TGTGCCACCAGTGAAACTACCTCCGGGACAGCCAACAATGAGCAGTTCTTC. Translated, it gives CATSETTSGTANNEQFF.